These 18 T cell receptor beta chains were sequenced from one sample in a study of blood T cell repertoires in COVID-19 (dated by TCRdb to about 2020). Receptors were amplified or captured by the immunoSEQ multiplex PCR assay. Entries here come from immuneACCESS through TCRdb and include only in-frame sequences with V and J called. Some clones fail to appear in such tables; in the studies checked, an unresolved V gene covers under half of the shortfall, and the cause of the remainder is unknown. The sample table lists some 41,000 clones, approximately 90% of them with a count of one. The top ten clones comprise 4.5% to 7% of the sample. The sequencing sample was made of peripheral blood. The receptors derive from a human donor in a cohort sampled during active COVID-19.

This clone was seen only once. The chain joins TRBV4-3 to TRBJ1-6; weak D call: TRBD1 (6 bases). Looked up from germline, CDR1 is LGHNA and CDR2 is YSLEER. The CDR3 totals 14 residues. Trimming took 2 bases from V and 7 from J, leaving 9 bases between them. The CDR3 DNA sequence: TGCGCCAGCAGCCAACAAACAGGGAATTCACCCCTCCACTTT. Protein product: CASSQQTGNSPLHF.

The CDR3 region is CASSESGTGLSYEQYF. The CDR3 DNA follows: TGTGCCAGCAGTGAGTCCGGGACAGGTCTTTCCTACGAGCAGTACTTC. The genes are TRBV6-1 and TRBJ2-7; 8 bases line up with TRBD1. In germline, CDR1 is MNHNS, CDR2 SASEGT. Unmatched junction bases numbered 8, after V lost 3 bases and J lost 1 base. The CDR3 totals 16 residues.

The chain links TRBV29-1 to TRBJ2-3; TRBD2 matches 7 bases. The J segment lost 0 bases and the V segment lost 4 bases, leaving 7 bases of the junction unmatched. Germline CDR1 reads SQVTM; CDR2 reads ANQGSEA. This CDR3 region has 15 residues. CDR3 DNA: TGCAGCGTTGTGTCGGGAGGCCTTAGCACAGATACGCAGTATTTT. Its translation is CSVVSGGLSTDTQYF.

This rearrangement joins TRBV30 to TRBJ2-7; TRBD1 might be the D (6 bases). CDR3 length: 15 amino acids. Germline V gives CDR1 GTSNPN, CDR2 SVGIG (reference sequence). Trimming shortened V by 2 bases and J by 4 bases, and 18 bases separated the two germline ends. CDR3 nucleotide sequence: TGTGCCTGGAGTCAAGGGTCAGGGGTAGGGTACGAGCAGTACTTC. Amino acids: CAWSQGSGVGYEQYF. The entire variable domain, with the rest obtained from reference TRBV30 and TRBJ2-7, is as follows: SQTIHQWPATLVQPVGSPLSLECTVEGTSNPNLYWYRQAAGRGLQLLFYSVGIGQISSEVPQNLSASRPQDRQFILSSKKLLLSDSGFYLCAWSQGSGVGYEQYFGPGTRLTVT.

The gene calls are TRBV27 and TRBJ1-1, with TRBD1 matching 7 bases. The J segment lost 1 base and the V segment lost 6 bases, leaving 8 bases of the junction unmatched. The CDR3 spans 15 residues. In germline, CDR1 is MNHEY, CDR2 SMNVEV (reference sequence). The CDR3 is CASSSRGPSNTEAFF. Written as DNA, the CDR3 is TGTGCCAGCAGCTCTAGGGGGCCATCGAACACTGAAGCTTTCTTT.

The rearrangement joins TRBV5-6 to TRBJ1-3; perhaps TRBD1 as D (6 bases). V lost 2 bases, J lost 2 bases, and 8 bases lay in between. Per the germline V gene, CDR1 is SGHDT and CDR2 is YYEEEE. The CDR3 length is 14 residues. Written as DNA, the CDR3 is TGTGCCAGCAGCTTTAAGGGGGCTGGAAACACCATATATTTT. Translated, it gives CASSFKGAGNTIYF.

This chain uses TRBV11-2 with TRBJ2-5, with TRBD2 matching over 10 bases. Per germline, CDR1 SGHAT and CDR2 FQNNGV. Unmatched junction bases numbered 4, after V lost 2 bases and J lost 1 base. CDR3 length: 16 amino acids. The CDR3 nucleotides are TGTGCCAGCAGCTTATTTTCTAGCGGGGGCCAAGAGACCCAGTACTTC. Translated: CASSLFSSGGQETQYF.

V gene TRBV14 combines with J gene TRBJ2-1, with 10 bases fitting TRBD2. The CDR3 runs to 15 residues. Per germline, CDR1 SGHDN and CDR2 FVKESK. V lost 1 base and J lost 3; bases outside the gene matches: 0. The CDR3 sequence: CASSQGTSGYNEQFF. CDR3 DNA sequence: TGTGCCAGCAGCCAAGGGACTAGCGGCTACAATGAGCAGTTCTTC.

The gene calls are TRBV6-2 or TRBV6-3 and TRBJ2-7; weak D call: TRBD2 (6 bases). Trimming took off 5 bases at V and 6 bases at J, with 17 bases between the two ends. The germline CDR1 and CDR2 sequences are MNHEY and SVGEGT. This CDR3 comprises 14 residues. The CDR3 loop reads CASSNRDLRLEQYF. The CDR3 nucleotides read TGTGCCAGCAGTAACCGGGACTTACGTCTCGAGCAGTACTTC.

The chain employs TRBV7-8 and TRBJ2-5, with 9 bases lining up with TRBD2. The CDR3 sequence is 16 residues long. CDR1 is SGHVS, CDR2 FQNEAQ, per germline. V was clipped by 1 base and J by 5 bases; unmatched bases: 8. CDR3 sequence reads: CASSLVPAGGQETQYF. The CDR3, as DNA: TGTGCCAGCAGCTTAGTCCCAGCGGGGGGCCAGGAGACCCAGTACTTC. Full variable domain (missing parts from reference TRBV7-8 and TRBJ2-5): GAGVSQSPRYKVAKRGQDVALRCDPISGHVSLFWYQQALGQGPEFLTYFQNEAQLDKSGLPSDRFFAERPEGSVSTLKIQRTQQEDSAVYLCASSLVPAGGQETQYFGPGTRLLVL.

The V gene is TRBV7-9, the J gene TRBJ1-2, with D perhaps matching TRBD1 (5 bases). V was cut by 1 base and J by 6 bases, with 15 bases left in between. Germline CDR1 reads SEHNR; CDR2 reads FQNEAQ (reference sequence). This CDR3 contains 15 residues. The CDR3 DNA is TGTGCCAGCAGCTTAGGGCAGTCATCGGGGGATGGCTACACCTTC. Amino acid sequence: CASSLGQSSGDGYTF.

This clone has just one count. This chain uses TRBV7-9 with TRBJ2-2; D is possibly TRBD1 (6 bases). V was cut by 3 bases and J by 8 bases, with 22 bases left in between. In germline, CDR1 is SEHNR, CDR2 FQNEAQ (reference sequence). There are 17 residues in the CDR3. The CDR3 sequence: CASSFLMMWGQTGELFF. For the CDR3, the DNA is TGTGCCAGCAGCTTTTTAATGATGTGGGGACAAACTGGGGAGCTGTTTTTT.

This chain links TRBV27 with TRBJ2-7; no reliable D call. V was clipped by 7 bases and J by 4 bases, with 32 bases between them. This CDR3 region has 19 residues. Germline-derived CDR1 and CDR2 are MNHEY and SMNVEV (reference sequence). CDR3 nucleotide sequence: TGTGCCAGCACCTTCTTCCCGAGGAGCGCCAGCCCCCCGAATTACGAGCAGTACTTC. Translated: CASTFFPRSASPPNYEQYF.

The CDR3 nucleotides are TGTGCCAGCAGCGTAGGTTTAGCGGGAGAGACCACAGATACGCAGTATTTT. This translates into CASSVGLAGETTDTQYF. The chain combines TRBV9 with TRBJ2-3; TRBD2 aligns across 9 bases. Germline assignment: CDR1 SGDLS and CDR2 YYNGEE. The J segment lost 2 bases and the V segment lost 0 bases, leaving 7 bases of the junction unmatched. The CDR3 sequence is 17 residues long.

V usage is TRBV15 and J usage is TRBJ2-7; the D gene is possibly TRBD1 (5 bases). Per germline, CDR1 LNHNV and CDR2 YYDKDF (reference sequence). The CDR3 runs 17 residues. V shed 0 bases and J shed 1 base, with 16 bases lying between them. The CDR3 DNA is TGTGCCACCAGCAGAGATCTTGGGGCAGGACAATCCTACGAGCAGTACTTC. Translation gives CATSRDLGAGQSYEQYF.

This chain uses TRBV11-2 with TRBJ2-7; 13 bases line up with TRBD2. Trimming at V came to 5 bases and at J to 3 bases, leaving 7 bases not matched to a gene. Germline V gives CDR1 SGHAT, CDR2 FQNNGV. This CDR3 has 16 residues. CDR3 sequence reads: CASSTLGTSGVYEQYF. The CDR3 DNA sequence: TGTGCCAGCAGCACCTTGGGGACTAGCGGGGTCTACGAGCAGTACTTC.

The chain has TRBV3-1 (or the pseudogene TRBV3-2) and TRBJ1-6, with D hard to call. The germline V gene encodes CDR1 LGHDT and CDR2 YNNKEL (reference sequence). The CDR3 spans 14 residues. V was pared by 1 base and J by 9 bases, with 10 bases between. CDR3 amino acids: CASSQVGSGSPLHF. CDR3 nucleotide sequence: TGTGCCAGCAGCCAAGTTGGCAGTGGTTCACCCCTCCACTTT.

This chain uses TRBV28 with TRBJ1-2; 9 bases fit TRBD1. With 10 bases clipped from V and 8 bases from J, the junction kept 8 bases outside the gene matches. CDR1 and CDR2 from the germline V gene are MDHEN and SYDVKM. The CDR3 is made up of 12 amino acids. CDR3 in amino acids: CATAGTGIGYTF. CDR3 sequence (DNA): TGTGCCACAGCAGGGACAGGGATCGGCTACACCTTC.